This T cell receptor beta chain came from a study of a mutant IDH1 vaccine in newly diagnosed glioma. General study findings and limits: Induction of immune responses by the vaccine occurred in about 95% of patients.

Stated time point: week 47, end of study. The study gave 300 ug of mutant IDH1 20-mer peptide per vaccine dose, with topical imiquimod. Germline V gives CDR1 SNHLY, CDR2 FYNNEI. The CDR3 totals 15 residues. V dropped 5 bases and J dropped 2 bases, with 16 bases sitting between them. Using immunoSEQ multiplex PCR, the repertoire was profiled, and TCRdb retains in-frame clones only, with some absent. The repertoire consists of around 54,000 clones, with roughly four fifths occurring once and the leading ten covering 3% to 4%. About this clone itself: Its antigen is unidentified.

Specimen: PBMCs, collected from a glioma patient whose treatment included an IDH1 peptide vaccine. This chain connects TRBV2 to TRBJ2-7; D perhaps matches TRBD1 (6 bases). The TCR comes from a woman between 50 and 59 years old with glioma. Written as DNA, the CDR3 is TGTGCCAGCAGTATTGGCAGGGGCCTTGCCTACGAGCAGTACTTC. This sequence encodes CASSIGRGLAYEQYF.